These T cell receptor beta chains were read from a single sample in a study of blood T cell repertoires in COVID-19. Using immunoSEQ multiplex PCR, the repertoire was profiled, and TCRdb retains in-frame clones only, with some absent. The sample has nearly 90,000 clones; 80% to 90% are singletons. Sequencing input: peripheral blood. The receptors originated from an elderly man with acute or convalescent COVID-19. The CDR3 runs from the conserved cysteine through the conserved F or W. The order of the fields is V gene, D gene, clone size, J gene, CDR3 protein, CDR3 DNA. D genes are given only for firm matches. Clone sizes are given selectively: once, few, many, or a class where the clone is expanded.

>TRBV18|-|-|TRBJ2-1
CASSQLLNSYNEQFF
TGTGCCAGCTCACAACTACTCAACTCCTACAATGAGCAGTTCTTC
>TRBV24-1|-|-|TRBJ1-2
CATSARRGGGGYTF
TGTGCCACCAGTGCTCGCCGGGGGGGCGGTGGCTACACCTTC
>TRBV6-5|TRBD2|-|TRBJ2-2
CASSRAGGDTGELFF
TGTGCCAGCAGCAGGGCGGGGGGTGACACCGGGGAGCTGTTTTTT
>TRBV18|-|few|TRBJ1-2
CASAKSDNSGYTF
TGTGCCAGCGCAAAGTCTGACAATTCTGGCTACACCTTC
>TRBV28|-|-|TRBJ1-3
CASSLPISGNTIYF
TGTGCCAGCAGTTTACCCATCTCTGGAAACACCATATATTTT
>TRBV10-3|TRBD1|-|TRBJ2-3
CAISDLGQGYTDTQYF
TGTGCCATCAGTGACCTTGGACAGGGCTACACAGATACGCAGTATTTT
>TRBV7-3|TRBD1|-|TRBJ2-6
CASSLRAVRDRGSSGANVLTF
TGTGCCAGCAGCTTAAGGGCCGTTCGGGACAGGGGCTCCTCTGGGGCCAACGTCCTGACTTTC
>TRBV5-1|-|-|TRBJ2-4
CASSPGGGKTNIQYF
TGCGCCAGCAGCCCCGGGGGTGGAAAAACAAACATTCAGTACTTC
>TRBV11-2|TRBD1|-|TRBJ2-5
CASSLPGTGVRETQYF
TGTGCCAGCAGCTTACCGGGGACAGGGGTACGAGAGACCCAGTACTTC
>TRBV2|-|-|TRBJ2-1
CASGFDSPQGDEQFF
TGTGCCAGCGGGTTCGACTCCCCTCAGGGCGATGAGCAGTTCTTC
>TRBV11-2|-|-|TRBJ1-4
CASSPPGRANEKLFF
TGTGCCAGCAGCCCCCCCGGGAGGGCTAATGAAAAACTGTTTTTT
>TRBV10-2|TRBD1|-|TRBJ1-3
CASSEAGTGVGNTIYF
TGCGCCAGCAGTGAGGCCGGGACAGGGGTTGGAAACACCATATATTTT
>TRBV7-8|-|-|TRBJ2-5
CASSLGGGRTLKETQYF
TGTGCCAGCAGCTTAGGGGGGGGCAGGACCCTCAAAGAGACCCAGTACTTC
>TRBV24-1|-|-|TRBJ2-3
CATSDRGGSSTDTQYF
TGTGCCACCAGTGATAGGGGCGGATCTAGCACAGATACGCAGTATTTT
>TRBV5-4|TRBD1|-|TRBJ1-3
CASSLDRGQGNTIYF
TGTGCCAGCAGCTTGGACAGGGGGCAAGGAAACACCATATATTTT
>TRBV29-1|TRBD1|-|TRBJ1-1
CSADRGSPGHSEAFF
TGCAGCGCCGACAGGGGGTCGCCCGGACACTCTGAAGCTTTCTTT
>TRBV19|TRBD1|-|TRBJ2-7
CASTVGQGLSSEQYF
TGTGCCAGTACCGTCGGACAGGGGCTGTCTAGCGAGCAGTACTTC
>TRBV3-1/TRBV3-2|-|-|TRBJ1-3
CASSRSSGTSGNTIYF
TGTGCCAGCAGCCGATCGTCCGGGACTTCGGGAAACACCATATATTTT
>TRBV28|-|-|TRBJ1-5
CASSSDRINQPQHF
TGTGCCAGCAGTAGCGACAGAATAAATCAGCCCCAGCATTTT
>TRBV18|TRBD2|-|TRBJ2-2
CASSPRLTSGQNTGELFF
TGTGCCAGCTCACCACGCTTGACTAGCGGACAAAACACCGGGGAGCTGTTTTTT
>TRBV5-1|-|-|TRBJ2-5
CASSPGGSETQYF
TGCGCCAGCAGCCCTGGCGGGTCGGAGACCCAGTACTTC
>TRBV11-2|TRBD1|-|TRBJ1-1
CASSEDPGTGREAFF
TGTGCCAGCAGCGAAGATCCCGGGACAGGACGCGAAGCTTTCTTT
>TRBV12-5|TRBD2|few|TRBJ2-1
CASGGTSGPEQFF
TGTGCTAGTGGGGGGACTAGCGGACCGGAGCAGTTCTTC
>TRBV5-6|-|once|TRBJ1-4
CASSHHRAYEKLFF
TGTGCCAGCAGTCATCACAGGGCCTATGAAAAACTGTTTTTT
>TRBV28|TRBD1|-|TRBJ2-7
CASSSTGTGGFYEQYF
TGTGCCAGCAGTTCAACCGGGACAGGGGGCTTCTACGAGCAGTACTTC
>TRBV6-2/TRBV6-3|-|-|TRBJ2-7
CASSWANYEQYF
TGTGCCAGCAGTTGGGCTAACTACGAGCAGTACTTC
>TRBV7-2|-|-|TRBJ2-7
CASSLGAGLLIQQYF
TGTGCCAGCAGCTTAGGAGCGGGCCTCCTTATACAGCAGTACTTC
>TRBV18|TRBD1|few|TRBJ1-6
CASSQSPGTGGIGNSPLHF
TGTGCCAGCTCTCAAAGTCCCGGGACAGGGGGCATCGGGAATTCACCCCTCCACTTT
>TRBV18|TRBD1|once|TRBJ1-1
CASSAGQTGTEAFF
TGTGCCAGCTCAGCGGGACAGACGGGCACTGAAGCTTTCTTT
>TRBV7-8|-|-|TRBJ2-7
CASSLSSGKGDEQYF
TGTGCCAGCAGCTTAAGTTCAGGGAAGGGGGACGAGCAGTACTTC
>TRBV19|TRBD1|-|TRBJ1-3
CASSIQGAGNTIYF
TGTGCCAGTAGTATACAGGGGGCTGGAAACACCATATATTTT
>TRBV5-1|TRBD2|once|TRBJ2-1
CASSFGTSGGWSNEQFF
TGCGCCAGCAGCTTCGGGACTAGCGGGGGGTGGTCTAATGAGCAGTTCTTC
>TRBV20-1|-|-|TRBJ1-2
CSARTGYYTF
TGCAGTGCCAGAACAGGTTACTACACCTTC
>TRBV5-6|TRBD1|-|TRBJ1-2
CASSLARTGSNGYTF
TGTGCCAGCAGCCTAGCGCGGACAGGGTCTAATGGCTACACCTTC
>TRBV28|-|-|TRBJ1-2
CASAGWTVRANYGYTF
TGTGCCAGTGCTGGGTGGACAGTTAGGGCTAACTATGGCTACACCTTC
>TRBV5-6|-|once|TRBJ1-5
CASTLATGREPQHF
TGTGCCAGCACTTTGGCGACGGGGAGGGAGCCCCAGCATTTT
>TRBV19|TRBD1|-|TRBJ1-1
CATSVRQGVGTEAFF
TGTGCCACCTCGGTGAGACAGGGGGTAGGCACTGAAGCTTTCTTT
>TRBV9|-|-|TRBJ1-2
CASSAVAGQSHGYTF
TGTGCCAGCAGCGCCGTGGCAGGCCAGTCACACGGCTACACCTTC
>TRBV23-1|-|-|TRBJ2-2
CASSQSPASGGIGELFF
TGCGCCAGCAGTCAATCACCCGCCTCGGGGGGCATCGGGGAGCTGTTTTTT
>TRBV11-3|-|-|TRBJ1-4
CASSPLATNEKLFF
TGTGCCAGCAGCCCCCTAGCAACTAATGAAAAACTGTTTTTT
>TRBV11-2|TRBD1|-|TRBJ1-1
CASSLRGQGNAEAFF
TGTGCCAGCAGCTTAAGGGGGCAGGGGAACGCTGAAGCTTTCTTT
>TRBV7-6|TRBD2|-|TRBJ2-3
CASSLTGGGTTDTQYF
TGTGCCAGCAGCTTAACCGGCGGGGGGACCACAGATACGCAGTATTTT
>TRBV7-2|TRBD1|-|TRBJ2-7
CASSLEGQTYYEQYF
TGTGCCAGCAGCTTAGAGGGACAGACATACTACGAGCAGTACTTC
>TRBV18|-|few|TRBJ1-2
CASSPRDLGYTF
TGTGCCAGCTCTCCCAGGGATCTTGGCTACACCTTC
>TRBV27|TRBD1|-|TRBJ1-4
CASRSTGGVEKLFF
TGTGCCAGCAGGTCGACAGGGGGTGTAGAAAAACTGTTTTTT
>TRBV3-1/TRBV3-2|TRBD1|few|TRBJ1-1
CASSPGQGSTEAFF
TGTGCCAGCAGCCCTGGACAGGGATCCACTGAAGCTTTCTTT
>TRBV7-3|TRBD2|-|TRBJ2-5
CASSLRPGLAGGKETQYF
TGTGCCAGCAGCTTAAGGCCGGGACTAGCGGGAGGAAAAGAGACCCAGTACTTC
>TRBV6-7|TRBD1|-|TRBJ1-4
CASSYSPGQGASNEKLFF
TGTGCCAGCAGTTACTCGCCGGGACAGGGAGCTTCTAATGAAAAACTGTTTTTT
>TRBV6-5|-|-|TRBJ1-4
CASRGTATNEKLFF
TGTGCCAGCAGGGGTACAGCAACTAATGAAAAACTGTTTTTT
>TRBV5-6|-|-|TRBJ2-1
CASSLVRDLPLTGEQFF
TGTGCCAGCAGCTTGGTCCGTGACTTACCCCTTACGGGTGAGCAGTTCTTC